Listed here are 14 T cell receptor beta chains from one sample, sequenced in a study of T cell responses to AZD1222 COVID-19 vaccine. Data came from immunoSEQ multiplex PCR; TCRdb stores just in-frame clones and leaves some out. This table has 95,000 to 150,000 clones, roughly nine tenths appearing once. The sample consisted of peripheral blood, taken on day 0 of AZD1222 vaccination. These receptors originate from an adult in good health.

The genes are TRBV6-5 and TRBJ2-3; 7 bases are a match to TRBD2. The CDR3 length is 14 residues. V shed 8 bases and J 1 base; nucleotides not matched to a gene: 6. Germline-derived CDR1 and CDR2 are MNHEY and SVGAGI. The CDR3 loop is CASGRDYRTDTQYF. The CDR3 bases are TGTGCCAGCGGCCGGGACTACCGCACAGATACGCAGTATTTT.

The chain joins TRBV4-1 to TRBJ2-3; TRBD2 agrees at 8 bases. V lost 4 bases and J lost 2; bases outside the gene matches: 8. CDR1 and CDR2 from the germline V gene are MGHRA and YSYEKL. The CDR3 sequence is 16 residues long. The CDR3 DNA follows: TGCGCCAGCAGCCCACTAGCGGCGACTAACACAGATACGCAGTATTTT. It yields the protein CASSPLAATNTDTQYF.

The rearrangement links TRBV9 to TRBJ1-2; 9 bases map to TRBD1. Per the germline V gene, CDR1 is SGDLS and CDR2 is YYNGEE. V was pared by 3 bases and J by 4 bases, with 7 bases of the junction left unmatched. This CDR3 has 15 residues. The CDR3, as DNA: TGTGCCAGCAGCGATCTAGGGACAGGGCTCTATGGCTACACCTTC. Protein sequence: CASSDLGTGLYGYTF.

This sequence joins TRBV5-1 and TRBJ2-7, with a possible D match to TRBD1 (5 bases). Trimming took off 0 bases at V and 1 base at J, with 11 bases between the two ends. This CDR3 comprises 15 residues. Germline V gene data show CDR1 as SGHRS and CDR2 as YFSETQ. CDR3 nucleotide sequence: TGCGCCAGCAGCTTGGGAGGTCAGGGATCCTACGAGCAGTACTTC. It encodes CASSLGGQGSYEQYF.

The chain recombines TRBV6-5 with TRBJ1-5; TRBD1 agrees at 8 bases. Germline V gives CDR1 MNHEY, CDR2 SVGAGI. V shed 4 bases, J shed 4 bases, and the junction held 9 bases outside the gene matches. This CDR3 is built from 16 residues. DNA of the CDR3: TGTGCCAGCAGTTCCGGACAGGGCCCCCCGAATCAGCCCCAGCATTTT. As protein: CASSSGQGPPNQPQHF.

Comment on this clone: Other DNA sequences in the sample encode the same CDR3. The chain links TRBV5-1 to TRBJ1-2; D possibly corresponds to TRBD1 (5 bases). The germline V and J ends were trimmed by 0 bases and 5 bases, with 5 bases remaining between them. This CDR3 region has 12 residues. Germline assignment: CDR1 SGHRS and CDR2 YFSETQ. The CDR3 DNA follows: TGCGCCAGCAGCTTGGGGGGGTATGGCTACACCTTC. Its translation: CASSLGGYGYTF.

This chain connects TRBV4-3 to TRBJ1-4, with D tentatively TRBD1 (6 bases). This CDR3 spans 18 amino acids. Trimming left V 0 bases short and J 8 bases short, with 22 bases between. In germline, CDR1 is LGHNA, CDR2 YSLEER. The CDR3 DNA sequence: TGCGCCAGCAGCCAAGATACGGGGCGACAGGAGGTGGGAGAAAAACTGTTTTTT. Translated, it gives CASSQDTGRQEVGEKLFF.

CDR3 loop: CASSPPGTTLGTQYF. The DNA of the CDR3 is TGTGCCAGCAGTCCTCCCGGGACAACCCTAGGTACGCAGTATTTT. V usage is TRBV9 and J usage is TRBJ2-3, with TRBD1 as a possible D gene (6 bases). In germline, CDR1 is SGDLS, CDR2 YYNGEE. The CDR3 extends over 15 amino acids. Trimming took off 5 bases at V and 8 bases at J, with 21 bases between the two ends.

This chain uses TRBV19 with TRBJ2-1; D may be TRBD2 (5 bases). V lost 3 bases and J 3 bases, leaving 15 bases between the germline ends. The CDR3 is 16 residues long. CDR1 and CDR2 (germline): LNHDA, SQIVND (reference sequence). The CDR3 DNA sequence: TGTGCCAGTAGTATCTCCCTAGCCCTTTACTACAATGAGCAGTTCTTC. This gives the protein CASSISLALYYNEQFF. The variable domain in full, with the rest retrieved from reference TRBV19 and TRBJ2-1, is DGGITQSPKYLFRKEGQNVTLSCEQNLNHDAMYWYRQDPGQGLRLIYYSQIVNDFQKGDIAEGYSVSREKKESFPLTVTSAQKNPTAFYLCASSISLALYYNEQFFGPGTRLTVL.

The chain couples TRBV12-5 to TRBJ1-2; a possible D gene is TRBD1 (5 bases). In germline, CDR1 is LGHNT, CDR2 FRNRAP. The CDR3 length is 17 residues. The ends were cut back, 7 bases at V and 0 bases at J, with 21 bases in the middle. CDR3 sequence reads: CASALLLGVGANYGYTF. Written as DNA, the CDR3 is TGTGCTAGTGCCTTACTATTGGGGGTGGGCGCTAACTATGGCTACACCTTC.

The V and J genes are TRBV20-1 and TRBJ2-2; no reliable D call. Trimming left V 3 bases short and J 6 bases short, with 5 bases between. From germline, CDR1 is DFQATT and CDR2 SNEGSKA (reference sequence). The CDR3 is made up of 11 amino acids. CDR3 DNA sequence: TGCAGTGCTAGTTTATCCGGGGAGCTGTTTTTT. Its protein product is CSASLSGELFF.

The CDR3 loop is CASSHDPSSYNEQFF. As DNA, the CDR3 is TGTGCCAGCAGCCATGACCCAAGCTCCTACAATGAGCAGTTCTTC. This chain uses TRBV7-3 with TRBJ2-1, with D unclear. The ends were cut back, 5 bases at V and 0 bases at J, with 11 bases in the middle. Germline-derived CDR1 and CDR2 are SGHTA and FQGTGA. The CDR3 consists of 15 residues.

V and J are TRBV2 and TRBJ1-2; 7 bases line up with TRBD1. V trimming: 5 bases; J trimming: 5 bases; junction bases outside the gene matches: 5. CDR1 is SNHLY, CDR2 FYNNEI, per germline. CDR3 size: 13 residues. The CDR3 sequence is CASSTRDSYGYTF. DNA for the CDR3: TGTGCCAGCAGTACCCGGGACAGTTATGGCTACACCTTC. The full variable domain, its missing parts supplied by reference TRBV2 and TRBJ1-2, is EPEVTQTPSHQVTQMGQEVILRCVPISNHLYFYWYRQILGQKVEFLVSFYNNEISEKSEIFDDQFSVERPDGSNFTLKIRSTKLEDSAMYFCASSTRDSYGYTFGSGTRLTVV.

This clone has just one count. V gene TRBV6-5 combines with J gene TRBJ1-1; D gene ambiguous. The V and J ends lost 2 bases and 1 base respectively, with 8 bases between them. Germline V lookup: CDR1 MNHEY, CDR2 SVGAGI. The CDR3 is 14 amino acids. This CDR3 reads CASSYGVQNTEAFF. Here the CDR3 DNA reads TGTGCCAGCAGTTACGGGGTCCAGAACACTGAAGCTTTCTTT.